This T cell receptor beta chain came from a study of blood T cell repertoires in COVID-19. About the research overall: Sites in the United States, Italy and Spain provided acute and convalescent COVID-19 samples.

This CDR3 has 15 residues. The J segment lost 3 bases and the V segment lost 3 bases, leaving 4 bases of the junction unmatched. Germline-derived CDR1 and CDR2 are SGHRS and YFSETQ. TCRdb's copy holds only in-frame clones and misses some; the assay was immunoSEQ multiplex PCR. The table lists fewer than 500,000 clones, roughly 87% of them singletons. Source material: PBMCs or T cells enriched from blood (not recorded which). The chain couples TRBV5-1 to TRBJ1-3, with TRBD1 matching over 9 bases. This TCR derives from a woman under 30 who had recovered from COVID-19. The CDR3 spells CASSSRQGDGNTIYF. For the CDR3, the DNA is TGCGCCAGCAGCTCACGACAGGGGGATGGAAACACCATATATTTT.